This T cell receptor beta chain appears in the sequencing data of a study of T-cell reconstitution after alpha-beta-depleted transplantation in children. Findings and caveats of the study: In some patients, recipient T cells and intrathymic progenitors surviving conditioning explained high day-60 diversity. By one year post-transplant, T-cell counts and diversity largely arose from T cells that were newly produced. Expanded graft clones, several hundred of them, were reportedly the source of alpha-beta T cells about two months after transplant.

The CDR3 contains 12 residues. V shed 7 bases and J shed 3 bases, with 10 bases lying between them. As regards this clonotype: Its antigen is not known.

Unique molecular identifiers were incorporated when the TCRbeta library was constructed. TCRdb ran MiXCR on the PCR reads and lists one entry per CDR3 protein. The sample lists 440,000 or so distinct CDR3 sequences, 43% seen once, with 25% to 30% in the top ten. The sample here was PBMCs, taken before TCRalphabeta/CD19-depleted stem cell transplant. The TCR sequence derives from a girl aged 2-10 years with aplastic anemia, due to receive a stem cell transplant. V and J are TRBV12-3 or TRBV12-4 and TRBJ2-7; no reliable D call. The chain's CDR3 is CASTSRGYEQYF. In DNA form, the CDR3 reads TGTGCCAGCACCTCACGTGGCTACGAGCAGTACTTC.